Presented here are 20 T cell receptor beta chains from one specimen sequenced in a study of T cell repertoires in aging, cancer and after chemotherapy. Rearranged V-D-J TRB sequences were amplified with a mixed TRB-A/B primer pool. TCRdb ran MiXCR on the multiplex PCR reads and lists one entry per CDR3 protein. The table has several thousand distinct CDR3 sequences, approximately 33% seen once. The template was genomic DNA from peripheral blood, not RNA. Sequencing was done on a sample of blood. All receptors derive from a human donor in good health. The donor label of this sample is uncertain.

The rearrangement joins TRBV5-1 to TRBJ2-5, with 10 bases lining up with TRBD2. Germline CDR1 SGHRS, CDR2 YFSETQ. The CDR3 loop spans 15 amino acids. J lost 4 bases, V lost 4 bases, and 7 bases had no gene match. CDR3 residues: CASSALAGVGETQYF. The CDR3 nucleotides are TGCGCCAGCAGCGCGCTAGCGGGGGTTGGAGAGACCCAGTACTTC.

V and J are TRBV5-4 and TRBJ2-7, with D possibly called TRBD1 or TRBD2 (5 bases each). V dropped 4 bases and J dropped 2 bases, with 16 bases sitting between them. CDR3 length: 15 amino acids. Germline CDR1 reads SGHNT; CDR2 reads YYREEE (reference sequence). CDR3 sequence: CASSGGSGRPYEQYF. In nucleotides, the CDR3 is TGTGCCAGCAGCGGCGGATCGGGGCGACCCTACGAGCAGTACTTC.

In DNA, the CDR3 is TGTGCCAGCAGCTTGAGGGACAGCTACGAGCAGTACTTC. This sequence encodes CASSLRDSYEQYF. V is TRBV5-8 and J is TRBJ2-7, with 7 bases lining up with TRBD1. The trim removed 1 base at V and 3 bases at J, leaving 1 base unmatched. The CDR3 has 13 amino acids. Germline V gene data show CDR1 as SGHTS and CDR2 as YDEGEE.

The chain is built from TRBV28 and TRBJ1-1; D not certain. Trimming took 2 bases from V and 8 from J, leaving 6 bases between them. Germline values: CDR1 MDHEN, CDR2 SYDVKM. CDR3 size: 11 residues. The chain's CDR3 is CASSLIGEAFF. DNA of the CDR3: TGTGCCAGCAGTTTAATTGGGGAAGCTTTCTTT.

The genes are TRBV6-5 and TRBJ1-1; 8 positions match TRBD1. The CDR3 is made up of 16 amino acids. V dropped 2 bases and J dropped 3; count of bases not matched to a gene: 8. Germline loops: CDR1 MNHEY, CDR2 SVGAGI. DNA for the CDR3: TGTGCCAGCAGTTACGAGATAGGACAGGGATACACTGAAGCTTTCTTT. This codes for CASSYEIGQGYTEAFF.

The chain links TRBV10-3 to TRBJ1-2, with no clear D. CDR3 length equals 15 residues. Trimming stripped 3 bases from V and 8 bases from J, with 19 bases between. Germline V CDR1 and CDR2: ENHRY, SYGVKD. The CDR3 loop is CAISETQDVPSGYTF. The CDR3 DNA sequence: TGTGCCATCAGTGAAACTCAGGACGTCCCGTCCGGCTACACCTTC.

This chain joins TRBV19 and TRBJ2-2; D uncertain. V gave up 1 base and J gave up 6 bases, with 3 bases separating them. The germline gives CDR1 LNHDA, CDR2 SQIVND (reference sequence). The CDR3 is made up of 12 amino acids. In nucleotides, the CDR3 is TGTGCCAGTAGTATAGCCCCCGGGGAGCTGTTTTTT. Its protein product is CASSIAPGELFF.

This chain links TRBV29-1 with TRBJ2-3; 8 bases match TRBD2. V lost 3 bases and J lost 2; bases outside the gene matches: 7. Germline CDR1 and CDR2: SQVTM and ANQGSEA. This CDR3 has 15 residues. CDR3 region: CSVDRSGGATDTQYF. For the CDR3, the DNA is TGCAGCGTTGATCGGTCCGGGGGGGCCACAGATACGCAGTATTTT.

This sequence joins TRBV20-1 and TRBJ2-1, with D perhaps matching TRBD1 (5 bases). Trimming took 4 bases from V and 4 from J, leaving 8 bases between them. Germline V lookup: CDR1 DFQATT, CDR2 SNEGSKA (reference sequence). CDR3 length equals 12 residues. The CDR3 sequence: CSAMTEYNEQFF. The CDR3 bases are TGCAGTGCTATGACAGAGTACAATGAGCAGTTCTTC.

The rearrangement uses TRBV12-3 or TRBV12-4 and TRBJ1-2; D is uncertain. V lost 3 bases to trimming and J lost 8 bases, with 13 bases between them. The CDR3 runs to 13 residues. The CDR3 nucleotides read TGTGCCAGCAGTTTGTCGACGGGGAACGGCTACACCTTC. As protein: CASSLSTGNGYTF.

A note on this clonotype: This may be a read error, as it is one base from a much larger clone. The final CDR3 position lacks the conserved phenylalanine or tryptophan, pointing to a likely read error. The J gene is TRBJ2-1, the V gene TRBV18; either TRBD1 or TRBD2 may fit D (6 bases each). The germline CDR1 and CDR2 sequences are KGHSH and LQKENI. This CDR3 region has 15 residues. V was shortened by 7 bases and J by 8 bases, with 21 bases between the two germline ends. CDR3 in DNA: TGTGCCAGCTTGGACGGAGGGGGTGGAAGAGATGAGCAGTTCTTA. It is translated as CASLDGGGGRDEQFL.

The rearrangement links TRBV15 to TRBJ2-5; no reliable D call. The germline V and J ends were trimmed by 3 bases and 5 bases, with 16 bases remaining between them. Germline CDR1 and CDR2: LNHNV and YYDKDF (reference sequence). The CDR3 runs 15 residues. CDR3: CATSSSPRTTETQYF. The CDR3 DNA is TGTGCCACCAGCAGCTCCCCGAGGACGACGGAGACCCAGTACTTC. The full variable domain, with the rest looked up from reference TRBV15 and TRBJ2-5, is DAMVIQNPRYQVTQFGKPVTLSCSQTLNHNVMYWYQQKSSQAPKLLFHYYDKDFNNEADTPDNFQSRRPNTSFCFLDIRSPGLGDTAMYLCATSSSPRTTETQYFGPGTRLLVL.

The chain recombines TRBV19 with TRBJ2-5; TRBD2 is a possible D gene (6 bases). Trimming cost V 5 bases and J 4 bases, with 14 bases left between them. The CDR3 runs 14 residues. Germline CDR1 reads LNHDA; CDR2 reads SQIVND (reference sequence). CDR3 bases: TGTGCCAGTAGTGTTTCGGGGGTGGCAGAGACCCAGTACTTC. This encodes CASSVSGVAETQYF.

V and J are TRBV5-6 and TRBJ2-3; D possibly corresponds to TRBD1 (7 bases). The CDR3 is 15 amino acids. Looked up from germline, CDR1 is SGHDT and CDR2 is YYEEEE. V was clipped by 3 bases and J by 5 bases, with 16 bases between them. Here the CDR3 reads CASSSGEQGIDTQYF. DNA of the CDR3: TGTGCCAGCAGCTCGGGGGAACAGGGGATAGATACGCAGTATTTT.

This clonotype was seen only a few times. This sequence joins TRBV5-4 and TRBJ1-1, with unresolved D. The CDR3 sequence is 13 residues long. CDR1 is SGHNT and CDR2 is YYREEE in the germline V gene (reference sequence). Deletions cut 0 bases from V and 1 base from J, with 4 bases between. The CDR3 nucleotides are TGTGCCAGCAGCTTGGCCGCGAACACTGAAGCTTTCTTT. Translation: CASSLAANTEAFF.

This chain joins TRBV7-6 and TRBJ1-1; no reliable D call. CDR3 size: 14 residues. Trimming took off 1 base at V and 9 bases at J, with 15 bases between the two ends. Per the germline V gene, CDR1 is SGHVS and CDR2 is FNYEAQ. CDR3 nucleotides: TGTGCCAGCAGCTTAGTTTCCGACTCGCCTCAAGCTTTCTTT. It codes for CASSLVSDSPQAFF.

The chain employs TRBV6-2 or TRBV6-3 and TRBJ1-1, with 7 positions matching TRBD1. This CDR3 has 17 residues. Germline-derived CDR1 and CDR2 are MNHEY and SVGEGT. V gave up 3 bases and J gave up 2 bases; unmatched junction bases: 12. The DNA of the CDR3 is TGTGCCAGCAGTTATTCGTTGGGGACAGTACCTAACACTGAAGCTTTCTTT. It is translated as CASSYSLGTVPNTEAFF.

The chain is built from TRBV27 and TRBJ1-5; D is unclear. Germline loops: CDR1 MNHEY, CDR2 SMNVEV (reference sequence). The CDR3 sequence is 14 residues long. V lost 6 bases to trimming and J lost 3 bases, with 12 bases between them. The CDR3 DNA reads TGTGCCAGCAGCTCGGGGTTTCACAATCAGCCCCAGCATTTT. It is translated as CASSSGFHNQPQHF.

This clonotype is judged medium-sized. V usage is TRBV6-5 and J usage is TRBJ2-1; either TRBD1 or TRBD2 may fit D (5 bases each). Germline assignment: CDR1 MNHEY and CDR2 SVGAGI. Trimming left V 2 bases short and J 5 bases short, with 7 bases between. The CDR3 runs 13 residues. CDR3: CASSYQGHNEQFF. The CDR3 DNA sequence: TGTGCCAGCAGTTACCAGGGACACAATGAGCAGTTCTTC.

CDR3 region: CASSRRDRANEQYF. Here the CDR3 DNA reads TGTGCCAGCAGCCGACGGGACAGGGCCAACGAGCAGTACTTC. This chain uses TRBV7-2 with TRBJ2-7; 9 bases are shared with TRBD1. The J segment lost 5 bases and the V segment lost 5 bases, leaving 7 bases of the junction unmatched. The CDR3 consists of 14 residues. Germline lookup yields CDR1 SGHTA and CDR2 FQGNSA.